The present T cell receptor (beta chain) was sequenced within a study of shared clonotypes between healthy human individuals. Background on the study: Three CD4 naive, three CD4 memory, two CD8 naive and one CD8 memory plate were used per donor.

As for this clone: Antigen unknown.

This table comes from immunoSEQ multiplex PCR, and its TCRdb copy is limited to in-frame clones, with some not included. The sample records some 2,500,000 clones, roughly 92% being singletons. Every one of the donors was a Caucasian adult that lived in Nashville, Tennessee. A CD45RA+ naive subset and a CD45RA-negative memory subset were split from CD4+ cells. Germline CDR1 SGHRS, CDR2 YFSETQ. The CDR3 runs to 14 residues. Trimming removed 0 bases at V and 4 bases at J, with 10 bases between. Study results and caveats: Generation of non-shared clonotypes was less probable than generation of clonotypes shared by all four donors.

This receptor was identified in a man aged 18 to 35 in good health. Some clones in this sample may be carry-over from other donors' samples. Material for sequencing was naive CD4+ T cells from PBMCs. Subset indicated: CD45RA+ positively selected. The chain has TRBV5-1 and TRBJ1-2; D call uncertain. The CDR3 is CASSLAATSYGYTF. CDR3 in DNA: TGCGCCAGCAGCTTGGCCGCGACGAGCTATGGCTACACCTTC.